This T cell receptor (beta chain) was identified during a study of cytomegalovirus exposure and HLA in healthy donors. Study-level points and caveats: Previous analysis showed most TCR beta V segments were productive about 87% or about 30% of the time. The majority of CMV-associated TCR beta chains were reported as apparently HLA-restricted in a later analysis. 87-base-pair reads could not separate some V segments, including TRBV6-2 and TRBV6-3.

The PCR had 60 Vbeta and 13 Jbeta primers. The repertoire was sequenced with immunoSEQ multiplex PCR; TCRdb's copy has only in-frame clones and lacks some. The sample yields about 200,000 clones, approximately 80% seen once. In the case of this clone: Its matching antigen is unknown.

This CDR3 has 16 residues. Germline V CDR1 and CDR2: SEHNR, FQNEAQ (reference sequence). Unmatched junction bases numbered 8, after V lost 5 bases and J lost 5 bases. The sequence was obtained from a boy younger than 10 in good health and CMV-seronegative. Sequences were obtained from PBMCs. The chain couples TRBV7-9 to TRBJ2-1; TRBD2 agrees at 11 bases. The CDR3 sequence is CASSLTSGRDDNEQFF. For the CDR3, the DNA is TGTGCCAGCAGCCTTACTAGCGGGAGAGACGACAATGAGCAGTTCTTC. Full variable domain (missing parts from reference TRBV7-9 and TRBJ2-1): DTGVSQNPRHKITKRGQNVTFRCDPISEHNRLYWYRQTLGQGPEFLTYFQNEAQLEKSRLLSDRFSAERPKGSFSTLEIQRTEQGDSAMYLCASSLTSGRDDNEQFFGPGTRLTVL.